A selection of T cell receptor beta chains follows, all from one sample in a study of shared clonotypes between healthy human individuals. Libraries were prepared by immunoSEQ multiplex PCR; TCRdb keeps only in-frame clonotypes and omits some of them. The table lists 2 million to 2.5 million clones, about 95% of them singletons. The sample consisted of naive CD8+ T cells sorted from blood. The receptors here all came from a man younger than 35 in good health. The conserved cysteine and the conserved F or W are not part of the CDR3 here. The order of the fields is J gene, V gene, CDR3 protein.

j_gene: TRBJ1-3
v_gene: TRBV5-3
CDR3aa: ARSSGTHLSSGNTIY

j_gene: TRBJ1-2
v_gene: TRBV29-1
CDR3aa: SVEGGKGYGYT

j_gene: TRBJ1-4
v_gene: TRBV25-1
CDR3aa: ASSESPGVDEKLF

j_gene: TRBJ2-1
v_gene: TRBV10-2
CDR3aa: ASSETRPRDEQF

j_gene: TRBJ2-1
v_gene: TRBV15
CDR3aa: ATSSLGRPEQF

j_gene: TRBJ1-5
v_gene: TRBV28
CDR3aa: ASKRGGYQPQH

j_gene: TRBJ2-7
v_gene: TRBV4-1
CDR3aa: ASSQVQGGHEQY

j_gene: TRBJ1-6
v_gene: TRBV6-5
CDR3aa: ASSSRDNYNSPLH

j_gene: TRBJ1-6
v_gene: TRBV6-5
CDR3aa: ASSYRSQNSPLH

j_gene: TRBJ1-5
v_gene: TRBV7-9
CDR3aa: ASSPGQGHQPQH

j_gene: TRBJ2-4
v_gene: TRBV11-2
CDR3aa: ASSLRTGGIQY

j_gene: TRBJ2-7
v_gene: TRBV30
CDR3aa: AWSPREIYEQY

j_gene: TRBJ2-7
v_gene: TRBV30
CDR3aa: AWSVDSLTVSYEQY

j_gene: TRBJ2-2
v_gene: TRBV27
CDR3aa: ASTQLGGAGELF

j_gene: TRBJ2-5
v_gene: TRBV4-1
CDR3aa: ASSQETYQETQY

j_gene: TRBJ1-1
v_gene: TRBV6-6
CDR3aa: ASSYGSTAF

j_gene: TRBJ2-7
v_gene: TRBV27
CDR3aa: ASSLSPGTSSYEQY

j_gene: TRBJ1-6
v_gene: TRBV5-4
CDR3aa: ASSLMAGYRSGSPLH

j_gene: TRBJ2-3
v_gene: TRBV5-6
CDR3aa: ASSLATGATDTQY

j_gene: TRBJ1-1
v_gene: TRBV27
CDR3aa: ASSLSFGLSDEAF

j_gene: TRBJ1-5
v_gene: TRBV27
CDR3aa: ASSPGGGSNQPQH

j_gene: TRBJ2-3
v_gene: TRBV7-6
CDR3aa: ASSLWGEDRGTDTQY

j_gene: TRBJ2-2
v_gene: TRBV28
CDR3aa: ACREGTGELF

j_gene: TRBJ2-5
v_gene: TRBV9
CDR3aa: ASSVGGGQETQY

j_gene: TRBJ2-2
v_gene: TRBV4-3
CDR3aa: ASSQRGLARRELF

j_gene: TRBJ2-7
v_gene: TRBV5-4
CDR3aa: ASSVDGYEQY

j_gene: TRBJ1-2
v_gene: TRBV7-2
CDR3aa: ASTEGDSDNYGYT

j_gene: TRBJ2-1
v_gene: TRBV5-6
CDR3aa: ASSFGGVEQF

j_gene: TRBJ2-2
v_gene: TRBV7-6
CDR3aa: ASSFLTENTGELF

j_gene: TRBJ2-3
v_gene: TRBV9
CDR3aa: ASSVDGLVTDTQY

j_gene: TRBJ2-1
v_gene: TRBV5-1
CDR3aa: ASSPRRGRDEQF

j_gene: TRBJ2-7
v_gene: TRBV9
CDR3aa: ASSPTTGLPSEQY

j_gene: TRBJ2-3
v_gene: TRBV6-1
CDR3aa: ASSEPEVTQY

j_gene: TRBJ1-1
v_gene: TRBV9
CDR3aa: ASSVEMNTEAF

j_gene: TRBJ2-7
v_gene: TRBV2
CDR3aa: ASLGAYEQY

j_gene: TRBJ2-5
v_gene: TRBV7-7
CDR3aa: ASSLAGGETQY

j_gene: TRBJ2-1
v_gene: TRBV2
CDR3aa: ATNRGFNNEQF

j_gene: TRBJ2-5
v_gene: TRBV11-2
CDR3aa: ASRLLAGGGQETQY

j_gene: TRBJ2-7
v_gene: TRBV11-2
CDR3aa: ASSLGADYEQY

j_gene: TRBJ1-6
v_gene: TRBV27
CDR3aa: ASSFHGGADSPLH

j_gene: TRBJ2-5
v_gene: TRBV27
CDR3aa: ASSTSQGARETQY

j_gene: TRBJ1-2
v_gene: TRBV5-5
CDR3aa: ASSFIGQENYGYT

j_gene: TRBJ2-7
v_gene: TRBV28
CDR3aa: ASSFGRAAYEQY

j_gene: TRBJ2-1
v_gene: TRBV12-5
CDR3aa: ASGLNSKDEQF

j_gene: TRBJ2-7
v_gene: TRBV6-1
CDR3aa: ASAGGHYEQY

j_gene: TRBJ1-2
v_gene: TRBV11-2
CDR3aa: ASSLLHGYT

j_gene: TRBJ2-6
v_gene: TRBV6-1
CDR3aa: ASGTGGSGANVLT

j_gene: TRBJ2-4
v_gene: TRBV15
CDR3aa: ATSTVRGEMSKNIQY

j_gene: TRBJ1-1
v_gene: TRBV27
CDR3aa: ASSSQGTEAF

j_gene: TRBJ1-2
v_gene: TRBV9
CDR3aa: ASSEGQGIFYGYT

j_gene: TRBJ2-2
v_gene: TRBV4-3
CDR3aa: ASSHRERRENTGELF